The clone carrying this T cell receptor (beta chain) appeared once. The data stem from a study of technical replicates of blood from four donors. The protocol was immunoSEQ multiplex PCR, while the TCRdb copy is restricted to in-frame clones and leaves out a portion. The profile shows roughly 80,000 clones, 96% of them singletons. This CDR3 spans 16 amino acids. Trimming at V came to 5 bases and at J to 5 bases, leaving 6 bases not matched to a gene. The germline gives CDR1 SEHNR, CDR2 FQNEAQ (reference sequence). V is TRBV7-9 and J is TRBJ2-2; TRBD2 agrees at 12 bases. Sequenced input: T cells isolated from PBMCs. The TCR originated in a human donor in good health. This CDR3 is CASSPGLAGITGELFF. For the CDR3, the DNA is TGTGCCAGCAGCCCAGGACTAGCGGGAATAACCGGGGAGCTGTTTTTT.